This TCR beta chain was captured by sequencing in a study of shared clonotypes between healthy human individuals (dated by TCRdb to 2018 to 2020). In terms of the full investigation: A few men and two women, aged 18 to 49 years, made up the cohort. To estimate repertoire size and how much clonotype sharing occurs between individuals, the study deeply sequenced the blood TCR repertoires of five healthy adults. Per donor, three plates each were used for CD4 naive and CD4 memory, two for CD8 naive, and one for CD8 memory. Per donor, leukapheresis produced somewhere between about 0.94 and 8.9 billion PBMCs. To increase sequencing depth and limit assay-specific biases, TCR repertoire library preparation and sequencing were carried out by different laboratories using diverse techniques.

Notes on this clone: The specificity of this receptor is unknown. There are no base qualities to consult, and no much larger clone falls within one base.

Donors were healthy HIV-negative adults with no recently reported acute infections or vaccinations. Every donor was a Caucasian adult living in Nashville, Tennessee, USA. CD4+ T cells were enriched by magnetic negative selection; naive cells were then positively selected on CD45RA, and the negative fraction formed the memory subset. Blood was collected by leukapheresis, and PBMCs were isolated by Ficoll-Histopaque density gradient centrifugation and then cryopreserved in liquid nitrogen vapor phase. Analytical flow cytometry was used to check the purity and quantity of every magnetically sorted T cell population. Each sorted fraction had its genomic DNA isolated and then quantified by UV absorbance on a Nanodrop 2000c. Overall results and qualifications from the work: Incomplete sequencing was indicated by rarefaction of sorted-subset datasets, despite the large sequencing depth. Higher generation probabilities were observed for clonotypes shared by all four sorted-subset donors than for non-shared clonotypes. Pairwise subsampling led to the expectation that sequencing depth would affect the degree of clonotype sharing among donors. The small number of donors limited the genetic and exposure-history diversity represented. Sharing across a handful of donors was observed for approximately 5% of naive CD4, over 3% of naive CD8, 2% to 2.5% of memory CD4, and roughly 0.43% of memory CD8 clonotypes. Sampling was restricted to blood, and TCR repertoires in tissue are likely to differ from TCR repertoires in blood. Naive subsets generally had larger estimated clonotype richness than memory subsets did.

The junction shows trimming of 5 bases on V and 2 bases on J, and the gene matches do not reach 8 bases of it. Inclusive of the bounding cysteine and phenylalanine, the CDR3 is 15 residues long. Left in the record is the CDR3 DNA by itself, 45 bases read in frame from the first base. From the germline V gene, CDR1 is SGHVS and CDR2 is FQNEAQ. Using the deep immunoSEQ assay, TCR CDR3 regions were amplified from genomic DNA by multiplex PCR. Genomic DNA extracted from each cell subset was distributed evenly over all wells of several immunoSEQ 96-well plates, and each plate served as one replicate. Each replicate PCR for sorted subsets received about 220 ng genomic DNA, equal to tens of thousands of T cell genomes. Purified libraries were quantified with a Qubit 3.0 fluorometer, sized on a Bioanalyzer 2100, and re-quantified with the KAPA Library Quantification kit. A separate single-read 150-cycle Illumina NextSeq 550 flow cell was used to sequence each immunoSEQ 96-well plate. The original methods were these. The immunoSEQ output contained only junctional sequences without quality scores, so filtering could not match that applied to full-length reads. Sequences were annotated with PyIR, a Python wrapper for IgBLAST v1.9, using IMGT germline references to assign V/J genes and CDR3. Any read was removed if the V/J assignment was weak (E-value above 1e-6), the CDR3 was missing, or the read contained stop codons, out-of-frame junctions, or ambiguous translated residues. V3J clonotypes were defined by identical inferred V gene, J gene, and CDR3 amino acid sequence. Percentage overlap between repertoires was calculated by dividing the number of shared unique clonotypes by the size of the smaller repertoire. Three approaches were used to assess repertoire richness: RTK rarefaction, the Chao1 estimator, and Recon v2.1 estimates of unobserved clonotypes. Generation probabilities were computed with OLGA for all TCRbeta clonotypes obtained by the gDNA method from a few donors. The immuneACCESS repertoire file appears here via TCRdb, limited to in-frame rearrangements. These files lack a portion of the clones; in checked studies, under half of the deficit traces to unresolved V genes, and the cause of the others is not known. V, J and clone size are taken as reported in that table, and D and trimming were inferred from the DNA itself. In all, the sample holds 2.3 million or so clones, and approximately 93% of those were seen once. 0.39% of the sample is taken by the ten largest.

Sequencing was done on a sample of naive CD4+ T cells from PBMCs. The cell subset or site label of this sample denotes: CD45RA+ positively selected. The source is a man younger than 35 in good health. Some clones in this sample may be carry-over from other donors' samples. Recombination linked TRBV7-8 to TRBJ2-7, with TRBD1 matching 8 junction bases. The DNA sequence follows: TGTGCCAGCAGCGCAGGGAGGACAGGGACCTACGAGCAGTACTTC. Its protein reads: CASSAGRTGTYEQYF.